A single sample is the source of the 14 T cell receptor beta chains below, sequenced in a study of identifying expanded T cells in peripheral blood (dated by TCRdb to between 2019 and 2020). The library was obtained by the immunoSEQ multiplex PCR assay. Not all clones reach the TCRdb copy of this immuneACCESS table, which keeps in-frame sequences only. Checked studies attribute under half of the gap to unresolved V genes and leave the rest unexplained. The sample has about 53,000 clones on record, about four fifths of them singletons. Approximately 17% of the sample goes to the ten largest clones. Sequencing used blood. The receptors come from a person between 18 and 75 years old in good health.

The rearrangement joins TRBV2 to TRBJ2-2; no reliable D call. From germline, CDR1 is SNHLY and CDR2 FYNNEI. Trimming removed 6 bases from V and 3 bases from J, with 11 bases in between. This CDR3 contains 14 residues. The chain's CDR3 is CASSQQRYTGELFF. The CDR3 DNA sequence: TGTGCCAGCAGCCAACAGAGATACACCGGGGAGCTGTTTTTT.

CDR3 sequence reads: CAWDYLGSSNSPLHF. CDR3 bases: TGTGCCTGGGACTATTTGGGATCTTCTAATTCACCCCTCCACTTT. V is TRBV30 and J is TRBJ1-6, with D unclear. CDR3 length: 15 residues. The V gene's germline CDR1 is GTSNPN and CDR2 SVGIG (reference sequence). V was pared by 5 bases and J by 6 bases, with 17 bases between.

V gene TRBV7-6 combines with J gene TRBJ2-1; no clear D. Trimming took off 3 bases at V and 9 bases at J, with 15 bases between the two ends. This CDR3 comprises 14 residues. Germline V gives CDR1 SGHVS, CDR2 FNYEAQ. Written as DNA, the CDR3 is TGTGCCAGCAGCTTCGGGCGCACGGGTAGTGAGCAGTTCTTC. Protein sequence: CASSFGRTGSEQFF.

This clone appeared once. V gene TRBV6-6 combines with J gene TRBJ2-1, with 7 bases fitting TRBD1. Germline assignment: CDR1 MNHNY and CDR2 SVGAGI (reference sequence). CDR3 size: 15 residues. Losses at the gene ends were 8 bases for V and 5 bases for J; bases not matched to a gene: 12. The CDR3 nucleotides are TGTGCCAGCTACCGTGGCCGGGACAGACACAATGAGCAGTTCTTC. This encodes CASYRGRDRHNEQFF.

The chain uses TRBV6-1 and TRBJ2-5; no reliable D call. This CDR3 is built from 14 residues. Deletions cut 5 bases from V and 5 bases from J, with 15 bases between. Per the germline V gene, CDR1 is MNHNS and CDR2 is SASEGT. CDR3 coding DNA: TGTGCCAGCAGTTCAATGGACGGCTCGGAGACCCAGTACTTC. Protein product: CASSSMDGSETQYF.

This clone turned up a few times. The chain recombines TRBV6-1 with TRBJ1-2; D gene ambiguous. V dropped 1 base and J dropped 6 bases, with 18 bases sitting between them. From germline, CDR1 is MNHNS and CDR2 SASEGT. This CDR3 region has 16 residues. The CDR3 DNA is TGTGCCAGCAGTGAAGTAATGAGTCGCCAAGGGAATGGCTACACCTTC. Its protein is CASSEVMSRQGNGYTF.

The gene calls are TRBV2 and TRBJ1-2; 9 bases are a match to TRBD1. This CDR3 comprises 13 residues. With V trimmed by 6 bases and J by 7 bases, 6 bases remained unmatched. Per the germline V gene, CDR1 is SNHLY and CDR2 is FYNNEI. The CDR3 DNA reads TGTGCCAGCAGGTCCGGGACAGGGTCTGGCTACACCTTC. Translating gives CASRSGTGSGYTF.

The chain's CDR3 is CASTTSGELFF. The DNA for the CDR3 is TGTGCCAGTACCACGTCCGGGGAGCTGTTTTTT. The chain recombines TRBV19 with TRBJ2-2; D not certain. The CDR3 is 11 amino acids. With 7 bases removed from V and 6 bases from J, the gap between germline ends came to 6 bases. Germline values: CDR1 LNHDA, CDR2 SQIVND (reference sequence).

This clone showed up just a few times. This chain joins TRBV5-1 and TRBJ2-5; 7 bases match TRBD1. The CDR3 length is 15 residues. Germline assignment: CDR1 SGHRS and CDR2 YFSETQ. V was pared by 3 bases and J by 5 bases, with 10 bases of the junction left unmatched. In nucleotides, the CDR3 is TGCGCCAGCAGCTGGACAGGTTTATCTGGGGAGACCCAGTACTTC. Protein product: CASSWTGLSGETQYF.

The CDR3 is CASSLEAGGPYEQYF. The CDR3 bases are TGTGCCAGCAGCTTAGAGGCGGGAGGGCCGTACGAGCAGTACTTC. V usage is TRBV7-8 and J usage is TRBJ2-7; TRBD2 matches 9 bases. J lost 4 bases, V lost 1 base, and 5 bases had no gene match. Per the germline V gene, CDR1 is SGHVS and CDR2 is FQNEAQ. The CDR3 loop spans 15 amino acids.

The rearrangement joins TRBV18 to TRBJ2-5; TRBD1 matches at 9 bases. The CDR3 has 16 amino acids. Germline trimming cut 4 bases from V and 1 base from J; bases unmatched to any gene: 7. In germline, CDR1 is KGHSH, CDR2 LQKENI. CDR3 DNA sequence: TGTGCCAGCTCACTGTCCGGGACAGGGACCCAAGAGACCCAGTACTTC. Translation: CASSLSGTGTQETQYF.

CDR3 nucleotide sequence: TGTGCCAGCATCCTAGGAGGGACCTCCTACAATGAGCAGTTCTTC. Encoded protein: CASILGGTSYNEQFF. V usage is TRBV28 and J usage is TRBJ2-1; a possible D gene is TRBD2 (6 bases). The germline gives CDR1 MDHEN, CDR2 SYDVKM. V lost 7 bases and J lost 0, with 13 bases in between. The CDR3 sequence is 15 residues long.

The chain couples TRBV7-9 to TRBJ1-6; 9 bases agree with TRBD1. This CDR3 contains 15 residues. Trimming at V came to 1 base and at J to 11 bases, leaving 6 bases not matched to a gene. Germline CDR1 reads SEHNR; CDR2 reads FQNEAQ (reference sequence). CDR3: CASSLDADRGPPLHF. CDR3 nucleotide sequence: TGTGCCAGCAGCTTAGATGCGGACAGGGGTCCACCCCTCCACTTT.

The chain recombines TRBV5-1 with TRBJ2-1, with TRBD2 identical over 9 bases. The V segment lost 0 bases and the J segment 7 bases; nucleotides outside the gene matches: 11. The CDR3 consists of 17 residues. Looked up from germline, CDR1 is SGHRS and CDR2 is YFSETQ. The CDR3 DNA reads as TGCGCCAGCAGCTTGGGTCAGGGGCTAGCGGGGAATAATGAGCAGTTCTTC. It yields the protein CASSLGQGLAGNNEQFF. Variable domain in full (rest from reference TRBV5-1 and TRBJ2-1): KAGVTQTPRYLIKTRGQQVTLSCSPISGHRSVSWYQQTPGQGLQFLFEYFSETQRNKGNFPGRFSGRQFSNSRSEMNVSTLELGDSALYLCASSLGQGLAGNNEQFFGPGTRLTVL.